Listed here is a single T cell receptor beta chain. Its specificity is unknown. Measured with immunoSEQ multiplex PCR; TCRdb has only the in-frame clones, and not every one. The data show hundreds of thousands of clones, less than 85% seen once. The source of the sample is a study of shared clonotypes between healthy human individuals. Study-wide results and caveats: Memory subsets generally showed lower estimated richness than naive subsets. Of the naive CD4 clonotypes, roughly 5.2% were shared across several donors.

It was into CD45RA+ naive and CD45RA-negative memory subsets that the CD4+ cells were split. Germline values: CDR1 MNHEY, CDR2 SVGAGI. Deletions cut 2 bases from V and 0 bases from J, with 7 bases between. This CDR3 has 14 amino acids. Sequenced: memory CD4+ T cells sorted from blood. As for subset: CD45RA-negative fraction. This TCR derives from a woman under 40 in good health. The chain employs TRBV6-5 and TRBJ1-2; D not certain. In nucleotides, the CDR3 is TGTGCCAGCAGTTACACTGAAGCTAACTATGGCTACACCTTC. Translated: CASSYTEANYGYTF.